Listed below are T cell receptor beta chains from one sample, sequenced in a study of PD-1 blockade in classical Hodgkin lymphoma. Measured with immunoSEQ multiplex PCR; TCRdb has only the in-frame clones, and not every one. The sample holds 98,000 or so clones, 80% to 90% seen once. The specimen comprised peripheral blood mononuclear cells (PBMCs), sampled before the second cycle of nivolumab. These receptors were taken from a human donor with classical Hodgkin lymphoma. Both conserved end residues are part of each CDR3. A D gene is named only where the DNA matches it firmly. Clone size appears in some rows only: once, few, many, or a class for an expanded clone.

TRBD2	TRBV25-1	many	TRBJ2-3	TGTGCCAGCATCACCGGGACTAGCGGGAGTGCTGGCACAGATACGCAGTATTTT	CASITGTSGSAGTDTQYF
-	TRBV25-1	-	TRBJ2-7	TGTGCCAGCAGTGCCGCTGGGGGACGGCGGTACGAGCAGTACTTC	CASSAAGGRRYEQYF
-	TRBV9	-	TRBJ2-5	TGTGCCAGCAGCGTTGCAGGGTTAATTCAAGAGACCCAGTACTTC	CASSVAGLIQETQYF
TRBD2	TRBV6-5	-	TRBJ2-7	TGTGCCACCCGACTAGCGGGAGCGTGGGAGCAGTACTTC	CATRLAGAWEQYF
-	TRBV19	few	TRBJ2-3	TGTGCCAGTAGTCGCGGGGACAGCGGGAGATTGACAGATACGCAGTATTTT	CASSRGDSGRLTDTQYF
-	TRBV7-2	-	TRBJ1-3	TGTGCCAGCAGCTTAAAAATCGGCTCTGGAAACACCATATATTTT	CASSLKIGSGNTIYF
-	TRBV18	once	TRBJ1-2	TGTGCCAGCTCACCTACGAGGCTTAACTATGGCTACACCTTC	CASSPTRLNYGYTF
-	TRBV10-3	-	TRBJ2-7	TGTGCCATCAGTGAGGCGGACGGTTCCTACGAGCAGTACTTC	CAISEADGSYEQYF
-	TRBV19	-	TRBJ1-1	TGTGCCAGTAGTATAGTGGGCAGAGAAGCATTTGAAGCTTTCTTT	CASSIVGREAFEAFF
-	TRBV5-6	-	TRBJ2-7	TGTGCCAGCACTCTTCCGGGGACCGTCGAGCAGTACTTC	CASTLPGTVEQYF
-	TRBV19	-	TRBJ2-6	TGTGCCTCCCGGGGGGCTGGTGGGGCCAACGTCCTGACTTTC	CASRGAGGANVLTF
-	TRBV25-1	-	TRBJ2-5	TGTGCCAGCAGTGAGGGTCAAGAGACCCAGTACTTC	CASSEGQETQYF
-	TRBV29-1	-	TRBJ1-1	TGCAGCGTCGGAAAGGGGGAAGGCACTGAAGCTTTCTTT	CSVGKGEGTEAFF
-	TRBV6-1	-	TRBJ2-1	TGTGCCAGCAGTGTTGACAGGTACAATGAGCAGTTCTTC	CASSVDRYNEQFF
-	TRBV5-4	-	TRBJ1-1	TGTGCCAGCAGCTTGCTTGGGGTTGACGGATGGAACACTGAAGCTTTCTTT	CASSLLGVDGWNTEAFF
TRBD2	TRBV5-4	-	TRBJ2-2	TGTGCCAGCAGCCCCGTGATAGCGGGAGAATTAGCCGGGGAGCTGTTTTTT	CASSPVIAGELAGELFF
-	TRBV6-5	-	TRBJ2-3	TGTGCCAGCAGGCCCGATCGTGAAGATACGCAGTATTTT	CASRPDREDTQYF
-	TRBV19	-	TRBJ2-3	TGTGCCAGTAAAAAACTCGGAGCCATCCTGAACACAGATACGCAGTATTTT	CASKKLGAILNTDTQYF
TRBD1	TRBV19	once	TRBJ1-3	TGTGCCAGTACCATAGGACAGGGATTAAACACCATATATTTT	CASTIGQGLNTIYF
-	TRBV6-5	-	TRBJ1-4	TGTGCCAGCAGCAGGACAAGGGCTGCTAATGAAAAACTGTTTTTT	CASSRTRAANEKLFF
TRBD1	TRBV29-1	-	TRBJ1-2	TGCAGCGTCGCAGGGACAGGGGGAGGCTATGGCTACACCTTC	CSVAGTGGGYGYTF
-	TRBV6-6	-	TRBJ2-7	TGTGCCAGCAGTACCTGGGCCGGCCACGAGCAGTACTTC	CASSTWAGHEQYF
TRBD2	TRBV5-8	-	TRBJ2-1	TGTGCCAGCAGCTTGGGGCTAGCGGGGATCCCCTCCTACAATGAGCAGTTCTTC	CASSLGLAGIPSYNEQFF
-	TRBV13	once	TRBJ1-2	TGTGCCAGCAGCTTAGCATTTCGGGGAGTAGGAAACTATGGCTACACCTTC	CASSLAFRGVGNYGYTF
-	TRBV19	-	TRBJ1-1	TGTGCCAGTATACAGGGCAACACTGAAGCTTTCTTT	CASIQGNTEAFF
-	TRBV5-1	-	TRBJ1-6	TGCGCCAGCAGCCTCTTCCGGACTGGGCGTAATTCACCCCTCCACTTT	CASSLFRTGRNSPLHF
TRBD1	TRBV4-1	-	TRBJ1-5	TGCGCCAGCAGCCAAGGGGTTCTAGGAGACAGGGGGTGGTATCAGCCCCAGCATTTT	CASSQGVLGDRGWYQPQHF
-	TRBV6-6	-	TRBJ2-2	TGTGCCAGCACCGACAGGATGGCGAACACCGGGGAGCTGTTTTTT	CASTDRMANTGELFF
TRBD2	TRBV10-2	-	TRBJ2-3	TGCGCCATCCAGAGCCCCAGCGGGAAATTTGCAGATACGCAGTATTTT	CAIQSPSGKFADTQYF
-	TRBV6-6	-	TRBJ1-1	TGTGCCAGCAGTTACGAACCATCAGGGACTGAAGCTTTCTTT	CASSYEPSGTEAFF
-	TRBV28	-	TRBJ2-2	TGTGCCAGCACCTGGGGGCAGAACACCGGGGAGCTGTTTTTT	CASTWGQNTGELFF
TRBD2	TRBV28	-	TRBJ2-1	TGTGCCAGCAGTTCGGGACTAGCGGGAGGGCCCGGGAATGAGCAGTTCTTC	CASSSGLAGGPGNEQFF
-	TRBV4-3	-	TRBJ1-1	TGCGCCAGCAGCCTTGGGGCAGAGACTCCTCAAACTGAAGCTTTCTTT	CASSLGAETPQTEAFF
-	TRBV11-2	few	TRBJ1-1	TGTGCCAGCACCGAGAGGGCTGGTGAAGCTTTCTTT	CASTERAGEAFF
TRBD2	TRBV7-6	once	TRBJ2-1	TGTGCCAGCAGCTTCGGGACTAGCGGTAATGAGCAGTTCTTC	CASSFGTSGNEQFF
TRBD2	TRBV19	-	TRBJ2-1	TGTGCCAGCGCCGGGACTAGCGGGAGTATTGAGCAGTTCTTC	CASAGTSGSIEQFF
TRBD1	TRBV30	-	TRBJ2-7	TGTGCCTGGAGTGTAGAGGGGGCGGACGAGCAGTACTTC	CAWSVEGADEQYF
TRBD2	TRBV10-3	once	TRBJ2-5	TGTGCCATCAGTGAGCCGAGCGGGGTTCAAGAGACCCAGTACTTC	CAISEPSGVQETQYF
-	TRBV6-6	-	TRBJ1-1	TGTGCCAGCAGGCCGGGACAAGAGAACACTGAAGCTTTCTTT	CASRPGQENTEAFF
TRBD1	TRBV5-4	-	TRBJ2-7	TGTGCCAGCAGTACCCCAGGGGGCGTTGGAGACGAGCAGTACTTC	CASSTPGGVGDEQYF